The 25 T cell receptor beta chains listed next were all sequenced from one sample in a study of Ad26.COV2.S vaccination and SARS-CoV-2 variants. Assay used: immunoSEQ multiplex PCR; TCRdb lists only in-frame clones, some missing. In the table there are some 340,000 clones, roughly 80% of which are singletons. The treatment denotes: approximately 18 received Ad26.COV2.S at low or high dose, single or two shots; several received placebo; per-sample allocation not given. At day 63 after the first vaccine or placebo injection, samples were drawn. Sequences were derived from peripheral blood, sampled in a trial of Ad26.COV2.S vaccine versus placebo. The receptors were sampled from a person aged 18 to 65 who received the Ad26.COV2.S COVID-19 vaccine or a placebo.

The V gene is TRBV7-9, the J gene TRBJ1-2, with TRBD1 matching 8 bases. This CDR3 is built from 13 residues. Trimming took 2 bases from V and 7 from J; bases not matched to a gene: 3. Per the germline V gene, CDR1 is SEHNR and CDR2 is FQNEAQ (reference sequence). CDR3 bases: TGTGCCAGCAGCTTAAGGACAGGGAGTGGCTACACCTTC. Its translation is CASSLRTGSGYTF. Complete variable domain (other parts from reference TRBV7-9 and TRBJ1-2): DTGVSQNPRHKITKRGQNVTFRCDPISEHNRLYWYRQTLGQGPEFLTYFQNEAQLEKSRLLSDRFSAERPKGSFSTLEIQRTEQGDSAMYLCASSLRTGSGYTFGSGTRLTVV.

The J gene is TRBJ2-7, the V gene TRBV5-1; D is perhaps TRBD2 (6 bases). V was shortened by 0 bases and J by 2 bases, with 9 bases between the two germline ends. Germline CDR1 is SGHRS and CDR2 is YFSETQ. The CDR3 is made up of 14 amino acids. The CDR3 region has the DNA TGCGCCAGCAGCTTGGGGGGGGACCCCTACGAGCAGTACTTC. Residues: CASSLGGDPYEQYF.

This clone was detected only a few times. The rearrangement joins TRBV28 to TRBJ2-7, with 7 bases fitting TRBD1. The CDR3 is 14 amino acids. Germline V gives CDR1 MDHEN, CDR2 SYDVKM. V shed 6 bases and J 4 bases; nucleotides not matched to a gene: 9. The CDR3 DNA reads as TGTGCCAGCAGCCCTCCGACAGGGCAGTACGAGCAGTACTTC. This sequence encodes CASSPPTGQYEQYF.

The chain uses TRBV24-1 and TRBJ1-2, with D uncertain. CDR3 size: 14 residues. The V and J ends lost 4 bases and 4 bases respectively, with 12 bases between them. Germline V lookup: CDR1 KGHDR, CDR2 SFDVKD. DNA of the CDR3: TGTGCCACCAGTGAGGGGAGGACCGTCTATGGCTACACCTTC. It yields the protein CATSEGRTVYGYTF.

V gene TRBV2 combines with J gene TRBJ2-6, with TRBD1 matching over 7 bases. Germline V gene data show CDR1 as SNHLY and CDR2 as FYNNEI. CDR3 length: 16 amino acids. V lost 5 bases to trimming and J lost 2 bases; unmatched junction nucleotides: 6. The CDR3 DNA follows: TGTGCCAGCAGTAGGTACACAGGGGCTGGGGCCAACGTCCTGACTTTC. Translation: CASSRYTGAGANVLTF.

This clone has more than one count but fewer than ten. This sequence joins TRBV5-1 and TRBJ2-1; no clear D gene. Trimming pared 0 bases from V and 7 bases from J, leaving 14 bases between. The germline V gene encodes CDR1 SGHRS and CDR2 YFSETQ. The CDR3 loop spans 15 amino acids. The CDR3, as DNA: TGCGCCAGCAGCTTGGGACTCCGGGTAAGAAATGAGCAGTTCTTC. Translation gives CASSLGLRVRNEQFF.

This clone was seen only a few times. The chain has TRBV7-9 and TRBJ2-7; D may be TRBD1 or TRBD2 (5 bases each). V lost 2 bases, J lost 6 bases, and 8 bases lay in between. The CDR3 is made up of 12 amino acids. The V gene's germline CDR1 is SEHNR and CDR2 FQNEAQ (reference sequence). The CDR3 protein is CASSLYGAEQYF. CDR3 nucleotide sequence: TGTGCCAGCAGCTTATACGGGGCCGAGCAGTACTTC.

V usage is TRBV5-5 and J usage is TRBJ1-1; perhaps TRBD1 as D (6 bases). Germline V lookup: CDR1 SGHKS, CDR2 YYEKEE (reference sequence). There are 14 residues in the CDR3. V gave up 10 bases and J gave up 5 bases, with 21 bases separating them. In nucleotides, the CDR3 is TGTGCCGAAAGGACAGACCCCTACGGGACTGAAGCTTTCTTT. Translation gives CAERTDPYGTEAFF.

The CDR3, as DNA: TGTGCCAGCAGGGCCAGGGGACAGGTAAATGAGCAGTTCTTC. Translated: CASRARGQVNEQFF. The chain combines TRBV2 with TRBJ2-1; the match to TRBD1 covers 8 bases. CDR1 is SNHLY, CDR2 FYNNEI, per germline. V lost 6 bases, J lost 7 bases, and 8 bases stayed unmatched. The CDR3 runs to 14 residues.

On this clone: Other DNA sequences in this sample translate to the same CDR3. V is TRBV27 and J is TRBJ1-6, with D unresolved. Trimming took off 2 bases at V and 0 bases at J, with 5 bases between the two ends. CDR3 length: 15 residues. CDR1 and CDR2 from the germline V gene are MNHEY and SMNVEV (reference sequence). The CDR3 sequence is CASSLVSSYNSPLHF. The CDR3 nucleotides are TGTGCCAGCAGTTTAGTGAGCTCCTATAATTCACCCCTCCACTTT.

This clone was picked up a small number of times. The rearrangement joins TRBV2 to TRBJ1-1; D not resolved. With 6 bases removed from V and 0 bases from J, the gap between germline ends came to 11 bases. Germline V gives CDR1 SNHLY, CDR2 FYNNEI. The CDR3 totals 14 residues. CDR3 sequence reads: CASSPLAVNTEAFF. CDR3 sequence (DNA): TGTGCCAGCAGCCCACTAGCCGTGAACACTGAAGCTTTCTTT.

The V call is TRBV11-3, the J call TRBJ2-7; TRBD1 aligns across 8 bases. The ends lost 5 bases at V and 7 bases at J; junction bases unmatched: 13. Germline CDR1 is SGHNT and CDR2 is YENEEA. This CDR3 comprises 15 residues. The CDR3 loop is CASSLGQGRDTEQYF. CDR3 bases: TGTGCCAGCAGCCTCGGACAGGGTCGAGACACTGAGCAGTACTTC.

The chain links TRBV5-4 to TRBJ2-2, with 8 bases identical to TRBD2. J was trimmed by 2 bases and V by 4 bases; bases with no gene match: 4. This CDR3 is built from 15 residues. Germline assignment: CDR1 SGHNT and CDR2 YYREEE (reference sequence). The CDR3 here is CASSRSGGNTGELFF. The CDR3 DNA reads TGTGCCAGCAGCCGCAGCGGGGGTAACACCGGGGAGCTGTTTTTT.

The chain links TRBV4-2 to TRBJ1-2; D uncertain. Trimming removed 1 base from V and 5 bases from J, with 11 bases in between. This CDR3 is 14 amino acids long. Germline V lookup: CDR1 LGHNA, CDR2 YNFKEQ. CDR3: CASSQGRTEYGYTF. The CDR3 DNA reads as TGTGCCAGCAGCCAAGGAAGGACCGAATATGGCTACACCTTC.

This clone was found once. The rearrangement links TRBV7-9 to TRBJ2-7; D uncertain. Per germline, CDR1 SEHNR and CDR2 FQNEAQ (reference sequence). V was trimmed by 3 bases and J by 6 bases, leaving 12 bases between them. This CDR3 comprises 13 residues. CDR3 residues: CASSFTPGSEQYF. CDR3 sequence (DNA): TGTGCCAGCAGCTTTACCCCGGGCTCCGAGCAGTACTTC. Filled out from reference TRBV7-9 and TRBJ2-7, the complete variable domain reads DTGVSQNPRHKITKRGQNVTFRCDPISEHNRLYWYRQTLGQGPEFLTYFQNEAQLEKSRLLSDRFSAERPKGSFSTLEIQRTEQGDSAMYLCASSFTPGSEQYFGPGTRLTVT.

This chain connects TRBV7-9 to TRBJ1-2; D gene uncertain. CDR1 SEHNR and CDR2 FQNEAQ come from the germline V gene (reference sequence). V shed 5 bases and J shed 0 bases, with 13 bases lying between them. The length of the CDR3 is 15 residues. CDR3 region: CASSPRISTNYGYTF. In nucleotides, the CDR3 is TGTGCCAGCAGCCCCCGTATAAGTACTAACTATGGCTACACCTTC.

The chain recombines TRBV7-9 with TRBJ1-3, with D possibly TRBD1 on 6 matching bases. From germline, CDR1 is SEHNR and CDR2 FQNEAQ (reference sequence). V was clipped by 4 bases and J by 1 base, with 20 bases between them. This CDR3 is 18 amino acids long. In DNA form, the CDR3 reads TGTGCCAGCAGCTCAGATGTGCGGGGGCTCAATTCTGGAAACACCATATATTTT. This sequence encodes CASSSDVRGLNSGNTIYF.

This chain links TRBV5-1 with TRBJ1-1; D not resolved. The V gene lost 6 bases and the J gene lost 0 bases, with 18 bases spanning the gap. This CDR3 has 16 residues. In germline, CDR1 is SGHRS, CDR2 YFSETQ. The CDR3 nucleotides are TGCGCCAGCACTCAGTCGAGCCGAGGAATGAACACTGAAGCTTTCTTT. This encodes CASTQSSRGMNTEAFF.

V is TRBV28 and J is TRBJ2-5; 8 positions match TRBD1. This CDR3 has 17 amino acids. The V gene's germline CDR1 is MDHEN and CDR2 SYDVKM. The V segment lost 5 bases and the J segment 7 bases; nucleotides outside the gene matches: 18. This chain's CDR3 is CASSTIGDRSLGGTQYF. DNA for the CDR3: TGTGCCAGCAGTACTATCGGGGACAGGTCCCTGGGGGGGACCCAGTACTTC.

J is TRBJ2-3 and V is TRBV24-1; possibly TRBD1 for D (6 bases). This CDR3 comprises 18 residues. Trimming cost V 4 bases and J 4 bases, with 23 bases left between them. Germline V gene data show CDR1 as KGHDR and CDR2 as SFDVKD. CDR3 nucleotide sequence: TGTGCCACCAGTGACCAACTGGGATATACAGGGCTCGCAGATACGCAGTATTTT. Its protein is CATSDQLGYTGLADTQYF.

The gene calls are TRBV5-1 and TRBJ2-5; D is uncertain. CDR3 length: 13 amino acids. V lost 1 base and J lost 3, with 7 bases in between. Germline V gene sequence: CDR1 SGHRS, CDR2 YFSETQ. CDR3 loop: CASSLRQKETQYF. In DNA, the CDR3 is TGCGCCAGCAGCTTGCGGCAGAAAGAGACCCAGTACTTC.

The chain is built from TRBV29-1 and TRBJ1-1; 8 bases fit TRBD1. From germline, CDR1 is SQVTM and CDR2 ANQGSEA. The CDR3 contains 16 residues. The junction had 13 bases not matched to a gene; V was cut back by 7 bases and J by 0 bases. The CDR3 DNA reads TGCAGCGCCGGCTCGGACAGGGCAACGGTGAACACTGAAGCTTTCTTT. Its protein is CSAGSDRATVNTEAFF.

This clone has a single count. The rearrangement links TRBV19 to TRBJ1-2; maybe TRBD1 (5 bases). This CDR3 contains 16 residues. The germline V and J ends were trimmed by 11 bases and 4 bases, with 26 bases remaining between them. Germline-derived CDR1 and CDR2 are LNHDA and SQIVND (reference sequence). Here the CDR3 reads CARPPEIQVGGYGYTF. CDR3 DNA sequence: TGTGCCCGCCCCCCGGAGATCCAAGTTGGGGGCTATGGCTACACCTTC.

J is TRBJ2-7 and V is TRBV21-1; the table gives TRBD1 as D, unverified against the DNA. TRBV21-1 is shown as a pseudogene. This CDR3 contains 13 residues. In DNA form, the CDR3 reads TGTGCCAGCAGCAGCCGACAGAACTACGAGCAGTACTTC. This codes for CASSSRQNYEQYF.

The V and J genes are TRBV30 and TRBJ2-7; TRBD1 matches at 9 bases. The germline gives CDR1 GTSNPN, CDR2 SVGIG (reference sequence). Unmatched junction bases numbered 8, after V lost 3 bases and J lost 5 bases. The length of the CDR3 is 14 residues. The chain's CDR3 is CAWRTGTGIDEQYF. As DNA, the CDR3 is TGTGCCTGGAGGACCGGGACAGGGATTGACGAGCAGTACTTC.